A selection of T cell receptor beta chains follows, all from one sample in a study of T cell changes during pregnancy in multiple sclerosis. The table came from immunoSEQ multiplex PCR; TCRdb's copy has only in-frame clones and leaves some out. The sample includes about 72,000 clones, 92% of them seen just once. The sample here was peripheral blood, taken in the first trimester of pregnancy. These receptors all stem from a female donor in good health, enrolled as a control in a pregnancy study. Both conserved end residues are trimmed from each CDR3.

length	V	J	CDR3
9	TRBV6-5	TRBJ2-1	ATRSYNEQF
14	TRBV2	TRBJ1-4	ASTVTGGWNSEKLF
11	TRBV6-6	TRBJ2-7	ASSGQGLYEQY
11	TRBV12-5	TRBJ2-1	ASAPTGGNEQF
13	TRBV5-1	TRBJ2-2	ASSGGLGRTGELF
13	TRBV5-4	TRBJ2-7	ASSLEGSLPNEQY
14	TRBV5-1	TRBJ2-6	ASSWTGYSGANVLT
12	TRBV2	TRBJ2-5	ASSYGIGAWTQY
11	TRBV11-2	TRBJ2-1	ASSGLAGRGQF
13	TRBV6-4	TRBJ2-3	ASSDQREGQETQY
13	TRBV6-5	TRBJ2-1	ASSVRSGSYNEQF
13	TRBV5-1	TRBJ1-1	ASSRDIGMNTEAF
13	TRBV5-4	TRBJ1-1	ASSLVWGGNTEAF
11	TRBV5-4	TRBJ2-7	ASSSSGTYEQY
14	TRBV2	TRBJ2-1	ASSERGSSGVNEQF
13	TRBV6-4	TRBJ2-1	ASSDPGGSSNEQF
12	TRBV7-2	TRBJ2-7	ASSLGRGPYEQY
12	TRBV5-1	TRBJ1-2	ASSLARTDYGYT
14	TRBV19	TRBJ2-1	ASSIQLAGATHEQF
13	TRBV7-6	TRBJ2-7	ASSSPGTGVYEQY
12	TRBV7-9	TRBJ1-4	ASSLGLTNEKLF
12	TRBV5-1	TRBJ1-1	ASRPTGGTRGAF
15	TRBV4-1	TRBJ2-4	ASSEGASGVAKNIQY
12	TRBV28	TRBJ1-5	ASSPQGWRQPQH
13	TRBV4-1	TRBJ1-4	ASSQRGNNNEKLF
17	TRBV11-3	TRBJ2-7	ASSLAPGAGAPFSYEQY
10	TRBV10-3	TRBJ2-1	AISEAGNEQF
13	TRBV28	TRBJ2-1	ASSSASDFYNEQF
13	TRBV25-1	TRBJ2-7	ASSGRQVKGFEQY
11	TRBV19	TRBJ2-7	ASSILVYHEQY
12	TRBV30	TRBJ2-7	AWSTPSSSYEQY
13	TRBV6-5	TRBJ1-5	ASSGGQGSNQPQH
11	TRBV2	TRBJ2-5	ASTSQRQETQY
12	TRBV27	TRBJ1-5	ASSLIGGRQPQH
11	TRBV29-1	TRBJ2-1	SGTGGTYNEQF
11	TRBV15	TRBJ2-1	ATSRRGQVRQF
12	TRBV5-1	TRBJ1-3	ASSDSNPGNTIY
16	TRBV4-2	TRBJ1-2	ASSQDNAAEGSLYGYT
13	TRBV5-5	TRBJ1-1	ASSLEGGLNTEAF
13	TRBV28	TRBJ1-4	ASSLSGTGGEKLF
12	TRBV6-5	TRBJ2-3	ASNPLGVLDTQY
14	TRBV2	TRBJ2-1	ASTDPGTSSHNEQF
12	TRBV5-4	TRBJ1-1	ASSFPRGSTEAF
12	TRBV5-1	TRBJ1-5	ASSFGGAGQPQH
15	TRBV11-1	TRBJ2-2	ASSRGLAGPNTGELF
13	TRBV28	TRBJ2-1	ASSLPPGENNEQF
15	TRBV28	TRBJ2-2	ASRASGRAGGTGELF
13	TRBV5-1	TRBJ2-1	ASSLGSGGLNEQF
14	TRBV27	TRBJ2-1	ASSLSGLSSYNEQF
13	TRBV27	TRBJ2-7	ASSPLAGAAYEQY
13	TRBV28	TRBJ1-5	ASSPYAWREKPQH
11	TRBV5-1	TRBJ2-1	ASSLHTSNEQF
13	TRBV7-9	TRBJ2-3	ASSLYDRGTDTQY